The present T cell receptor beta chain was sequenced within a study of blood T cell repertoires in COVID-19. Study in general: Donors in the United States, Italy and Spain gave samples during acute or convalescent COVID-19.

This table comes from immunoSEQ multiplex PCR, and its TCRdb copy is limited to in-frame clones, with some not included. This table has a few hundred thousand clones, 80% to 90% appearing once. Participants had their cohort set by participant-reported clinical history. Cohort 3 donors were reported recovered after two negative PCRs, clearance, or symptom resolution. The CDR3 is 15 amino acids. Germline lookup yields CDR1 SGHDN and CDR2 FVKESK. V lost 1 base, J lost 0 bases, and 9 bases lay in between. The rearrangement joins TRBV14 to TRBJ1-1, with D uncertain. This TCR was sampled from a man aged 25 to 40 who had recovered from COVID-19. Source material: PBMCs or T cells enriched from blood (not recorded which). CDR3 residues: CASSQGGSLNTEAFF. In nucleotides, the CDR3 is TGTGCCAGCAGCCAAGGAGGATCACTGAACACTGAAGCTTTCTTT.